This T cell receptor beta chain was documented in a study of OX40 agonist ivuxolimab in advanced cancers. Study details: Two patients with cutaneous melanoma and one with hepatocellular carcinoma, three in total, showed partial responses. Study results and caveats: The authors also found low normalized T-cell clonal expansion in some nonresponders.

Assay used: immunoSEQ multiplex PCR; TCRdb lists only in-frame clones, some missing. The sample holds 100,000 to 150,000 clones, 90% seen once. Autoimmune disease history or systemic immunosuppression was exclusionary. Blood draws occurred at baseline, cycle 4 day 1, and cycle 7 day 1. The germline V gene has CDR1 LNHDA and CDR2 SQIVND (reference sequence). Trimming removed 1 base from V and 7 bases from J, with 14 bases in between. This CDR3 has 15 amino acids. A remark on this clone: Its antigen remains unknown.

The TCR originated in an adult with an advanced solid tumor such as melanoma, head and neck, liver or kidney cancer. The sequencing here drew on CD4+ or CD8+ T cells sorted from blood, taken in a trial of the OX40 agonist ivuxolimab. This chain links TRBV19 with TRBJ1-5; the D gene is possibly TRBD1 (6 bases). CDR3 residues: CASSIAPQGWQPQHF. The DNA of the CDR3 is TGTGCCAGTAGTATAGCCCCACAGGGCTGGCAGCCCCAGCATTTT.